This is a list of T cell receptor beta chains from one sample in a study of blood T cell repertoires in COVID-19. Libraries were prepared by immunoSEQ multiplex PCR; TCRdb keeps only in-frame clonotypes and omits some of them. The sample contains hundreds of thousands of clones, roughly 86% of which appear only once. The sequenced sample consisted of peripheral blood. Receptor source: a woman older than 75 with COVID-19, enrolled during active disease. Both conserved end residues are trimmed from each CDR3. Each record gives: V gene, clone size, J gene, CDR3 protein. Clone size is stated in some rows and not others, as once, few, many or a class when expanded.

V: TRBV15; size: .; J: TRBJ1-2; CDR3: ATSRDQAVGGAYGYT
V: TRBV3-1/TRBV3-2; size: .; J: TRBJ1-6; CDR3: ASSQGQGGNSPLH
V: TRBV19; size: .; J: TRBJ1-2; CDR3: ASSTRDSFGYT
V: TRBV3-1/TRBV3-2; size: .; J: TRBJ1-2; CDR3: ASSQEGTSGYT
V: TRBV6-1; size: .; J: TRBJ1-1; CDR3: ASSDGSWWRNTEAF
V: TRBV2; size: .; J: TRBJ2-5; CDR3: ASNPGGRGSQETQY
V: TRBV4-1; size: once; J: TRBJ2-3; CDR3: ASSQVPWAGLTGTDTQY
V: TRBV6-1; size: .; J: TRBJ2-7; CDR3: ASSEGATGQY
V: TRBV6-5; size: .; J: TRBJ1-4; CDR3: ASRAGTANEKLF
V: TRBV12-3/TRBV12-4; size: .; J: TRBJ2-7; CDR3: ASSFDSYEQY
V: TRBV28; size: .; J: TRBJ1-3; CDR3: ASSLFRVHSGNTIY
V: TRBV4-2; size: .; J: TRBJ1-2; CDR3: ASSQVALDRDNGYT
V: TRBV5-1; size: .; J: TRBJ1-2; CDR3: ATSRRADEKRT
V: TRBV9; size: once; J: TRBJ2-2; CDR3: ASSVVWTAPNTGELF
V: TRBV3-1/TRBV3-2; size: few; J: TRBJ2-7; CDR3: ASSTVTTGKQY
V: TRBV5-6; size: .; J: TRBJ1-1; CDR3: ASSSPVNTEAF
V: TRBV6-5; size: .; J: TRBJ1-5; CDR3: ASSYSRGLQWPQH
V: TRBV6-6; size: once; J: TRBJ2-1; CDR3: ASSRQASSYEQF
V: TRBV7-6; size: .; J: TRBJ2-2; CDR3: ASSLEWGGGTGELF
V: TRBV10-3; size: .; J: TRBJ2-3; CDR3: AISETDRATDTQY
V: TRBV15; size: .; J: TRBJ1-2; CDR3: ATSGSIDSNYGYT
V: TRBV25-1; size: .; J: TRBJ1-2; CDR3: ASSSNYGYT
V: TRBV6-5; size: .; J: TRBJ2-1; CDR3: ASSETGGRFNEQF
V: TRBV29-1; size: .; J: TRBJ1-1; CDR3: SVEESRLGTEAF